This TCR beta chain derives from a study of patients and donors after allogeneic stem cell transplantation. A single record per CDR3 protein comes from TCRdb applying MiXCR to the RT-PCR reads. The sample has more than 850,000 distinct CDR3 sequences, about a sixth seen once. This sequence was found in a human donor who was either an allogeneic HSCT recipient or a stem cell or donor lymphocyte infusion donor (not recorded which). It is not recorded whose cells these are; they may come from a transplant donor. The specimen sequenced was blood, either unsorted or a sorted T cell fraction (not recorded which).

The DNA for the CDR3 is TGCAGTGCTAGAGTACCGGGGGCTACAGATACGCAGTATTTT. Translated, it gives CSARVPGATDTQYF. This chain connects TRBV20-1 to TRBJ2-3, with D perhaps assigned TRBD1 or TRBD2 (6 bases each). The CDR3 contains 14 residues. Germline lookup yields CDR1 DFQATT and CDR2 SNEGSKA (reference sequence). Trimming cost V 1 base and J 3 bases, with 11 bases left between them.